The rows below give T cell receptor beta chains drawn from one sample of a study of blood T cells in healthy people across ages. TCRdb analysed the 5' RACE reads with MiXCR anew, one entry per CDR3 protein. Here the sample spans 1.5 million or so distinct CDR3 sequences, approximately 42% being singletons. Sequencing used blood. These receptors originate from a woman younger than 30 in good health. The CDR3 runs from the conserved cysteine through the conserved F or W. Each record gives: V gene, clone size, D gene, J gene, CDR3 DNA, CDR3 protein. The D gene is left open where the match is weak. Expanded clones get a size class; other rows say once, few or many, or leave the size out.

TRBV27	few	TRBD2	TRBJ2-1	TGTGCCAGCAGGCCAAGCGGGGGGGCCTACAATGAGCAGTTCTTC	CASRPSGGAYNEQFF
TRBV28	.	.	TRBJ1-2	TGTGCCAGCAGTTCCAGACTGGGAGTAATGGGTGGCTACACCTTC	CASSSRLGVMGGYTF
TRBV20-1	few	.	TRBJ2-7	TGCAGTGCTAGAGAACCGGGACACTTGATAGACGAGCAGTACTTC	CSAREPGHLIDEQYF
TRBV20-1	.	TRBD2	TRBJ2-3	TGCAGTGCTAGTGCGATACTAGCGGGGTTAGATACGCAGTATTTT	CSASAILAGLDTQYF
TRBV20-1	.	.	TRBJ2-4	TGCAGTGCTAGAAGGGAGCTTCTAGCCAAAAACATTCAGTACTTC	CSARRELLAKNIQYF
TRBV6-2/TRBV6-3	.	.	TRBJ2-7	TGTGCCAGCAGTTTGCTTGAGGGATGGCCCTCCTACGAGCAGTACTTC	CASSLLEGWPSYEQYF
TRBV12-3/TRBV12-4	.	TRBD2	TRBJ2-7	TGTGCCAGCAGTTTGACAGCGGGAGGGCCCTCCTACGAGCAGTACTTC	CASSLTAGGPSYEQYF
TRBV28	.	TRBD1	TRBJ2-7	TGTGCCAGCAGCTCGGGACAGGGGCTACAACAATACGAGCAGTACTTC	CASSSGQGLQQYEQYF
TRBV6-5	.	.	TRBJ2-7	TGTGCCAGCAGTTACCCCGGTGGGAGCGAGCAGTACTTC	CASSYPGGSEQYF
TRBV7-2	.	.	TRBJ2-1	TGTGCCAGCAGCCCCGACAGAGGGTTTATCAATGAGCAGTTCTTC	CASSPDRGFINEQFF
TRBV20-1	many	.	TRBJ2-7	TGCAGTGCTAGAGGTAGAGTGATTTACGAGCAGTACTTC	CSARGRVIYEQYF
TRBV7-2	.	.	TRBJ2-5	TGTGCCAGCAGCTTATATGCGGTCCAAGAGACCCAGTACTTC	CASSLYAVQETQYF
TRBV12-3/TRBV12-4	.	.	TRBJ2-3	TGTGCCAGCAGTTTATACGGGGGGCAAGATACGCAGTATTTT	CASSLYGGQDTQYF
TRBV2	.	.	TRBJ2-1	TGTGCCAGAGAACGCTCGGACAGAGAGGAGTTCTTC	CARERSDREEFF
TRBV4-3	.	.	TRBJ1-6	TGCGCCAGCAGCCAGGGAGGGTTGGGCCTTGATTCACCCCTCCACTTT	CASSQGGLGLDSPLHF
TRBV29-1	few	.	TRBJ2-1	TGCAGCGTTGCCAGCGGGCATGAGCAGTTCTTC	CSVASGHEQFF
TRBV7-6	few	.	TRBJ1-2	TGTGCCAGCAGCTTAGCCCCCGGGGGTGGCTACACCTTC	CASSLAPGGGYTF
TRBV27	.	.	TRBJ2-1	TGTGCCAGCAGGCTCAGACTAGTTAGTAGTTCCGATGAGCAGTTCTTC	CASRLRLVSSSDEQFF
TRBV7-9	.	TRBD2	TRBJ2-1	TGTGCCAGCAGACCGGCGGGAGGTCAGTCCTACAATGAGCAGTTCTTC	CASRPAGGQSYNEQFF
TRBV9	.	.	TRBJ2-3	TGTGCCAGCAGCGCACCCGGGGCGGACACAGATACGCAGTATTTT	CASSAPGADTDTQYF
TRBV20-1	few	.	TRBJ2-5	TGCAGTTCTAAACTAGAGGGGATAGGGGCGACCCAGTACTTC	CSSKLEGIGATQYF
TRBV12-3/TRBV12-4	.	TRBD2	TRBJ2-7	TGTGCCAGCAGTTGGGGACTAGCGGGGGGAGACAATGAGCAGTACTTC	CASSWGLAGGDNEQYF
TRBV9	.	.	TRBJ1-1	TGTGCCAGCAGCGTAGCTGGCAGCATGAACACTGAAGCTTTCTTT	CASSVAGSMNTEAFF
TRBV6-5	few	.	TRBJ1-5	TGTGCCAGCAGTCGTACGCGGACGGATAGCAATCAGCCCCAGCATTTT	CASSRTRTDSNQPQHF
TRBV25-1	.	.	TRBJ2-3	TGTGCCAGCAGTGGAGGCGGGGAGACCACAGATACGCAGTATTTT	CASSGGGETTDTQYF
TRBV4-2	.	.	TRBJ1-4	TGTGCCAGCAGCAAGGGACGGCACAATGAAAAACTGTTTTTT	CASSKGRHNEKLFF
TRBV5-1	.	.	TRBJ2-3	TGCGCCAGCACCCCCCGCACAGATACGCAGTATTTT	CASTPRTDTQYF
TRBV4-3	.	TRBD1	TRBJ1-1	TGCGCCGGCAGCGAAGGGGGCTTAAACACTGAAGCTTTCTTT	CAGSEGGLNTEAFF